The 30 T cell receptor beta chains listed next were all sequenced from one sample in a study of identical twins. MiXCR, applied by TCRdb to the 5' RACE reads, yields one record per CDR3 protein. The data contain a few hundred thousand distinct CDR3 sequences, 9.6% of them singletons. The same data also contributed to another study, on yellow fever vaccine responses in identical twins.

Sequenced input: PBMCs. The receptors shown here come from a woman aged 18-29 years in good health.

In its sample, this clonotype was seen many times. The genes are TRBV5-1 and TRBJ2-7, with D perhaps given as TRBD1 or TRBD2 (5 bases each). This CDR3 region has 13 residues. Trimming removed 0 bases from V and 6 bases from J, with 10 bases in between. The germline V gene encodes CDR1 SGHRS and CDR2 YFSETQ. This chain's CDR3 is CASSLAEGREQYF. The CDR3 DNA reads as TGCGCCAGCAGCTTGGCCGAGGGGCGCGAGCAGTACTTC.

This clonotype was found a few times. This CDR3 reads CASSLPDRDAETQYF. In DNA, the CDR3 is TGCGCCAGCAGCTTGCCGGACAGGGATGCGGAGACCCAGTACTTC. This chain connects TRBV5-1 to TRBJ2-5, with 8 bases that match TRBD1. V gave up 1 base and J gave up 5 bases; unmatched junction bases: 7. Germline values: CDR1 SGHRS, CDR2 YFSETQ. The CDR3 length is 15 residues.

Ten or more counts support this clonotype. V gene TRBV4-1 combines with J gene TRBJ1-4; D might be TRBD1 (6 bases). From germline, CDR1 is MGHRA and CDR2 YSYEKL. The V gene lost 0 bases and the J gene lost 0 bases, with 14 bases spanning the gap. CDR3 length: 18 residues. This chain's CDR3 is CASSQDRQGSATNEKLFF. The CDR3 coding sequence is TGCGCCAGCAGCCAAGATCGTCAGGGGTCCGCAACTAATGAAAAACTGTTTTTT.

V and J are TRBV7-9 and TRBJ2-5; D perhaps matches TRBD1 (5 bases). Germline CDR1 and CDR2: SEHNR and FQNEAQ (reference sequence). Trimming pared 4 bases from V and 0 bases from J, leaving 9 bases between. The CDR3 covers 14 residues. The CDR3, as DNA: TGTGCCAGCAGCTCAGAACAGGACCAAGAGACCCAGTACTTC. Its translation: CASSSEQDQETQYF.

The chain carries TRBV24-1 and TRBJ2-2; the D call may be TRBD1 or TRBD2 (5 bases each). The ends were cut back, 3 bases at V and 6 bases at J, with 7 bases in the middle. CDR1 is KGHDR and CDR2 is SFDVKD in the germline V gene. This CDR3 is 13 amino acids long. The CDR3 nucleotides read TGTGCCACCAGTGATGAGGGACCCGGGGAGCTGTTTTTT. This codes for CATSDEGPGELFF.

This clonotype has a count of ten or more. The chain couples TRBV24-1 to TRBJ2-7, with TRBD1 matching over 8 bases. Trimming cost V 4 bases and J 5 bases; bases outside gene matches: 6. Germline V gene sequence: CDR1 KGHDR, CDR2 SFDVKD. The CDR3 is 14 residues long. CDR3 in DNA: TGTGCCACCAGTGAGGCGACAGGGGCAGACGAGCAGTACTTC. This sequence encodes CATSEATGADEQYF.

This clonotype occurred many times. The CDR3 is CATSRDVGQGVYEQFF. CDR3 bases: TGTGCCACCAGCAGAGATGTTGGACAGGGGGTTTATGAGCAGTTCTTC. The genes are TRBV15 and TRBJ2-1, with 10 bases fitting TRBD1. V lost 0 bases and J lost 8; bases outside the gene matches: 7. The CDR3 is 16 residues long. Germline V gene lookup returns CDR1 LNHNV and CDR2 YYDKDF (reference sequence).

This clonotype was detected only a few times. The V and J genes are TRBV5-1 and TRBJ2-1, with TRBD2 identical over 10 bases. J lost 10 bases, V lost 1 base, and 8 bases had no gene match. CDR1 SGHRS and CDR2 YFSETQ come from the germline V gene. The CDR3 is 15 amino acids. This CDR3 reads CASSLLAGAAGEQFF. DNA for the CDR3: TGCGCCAGCAGCTTGCTAGCGGGAGCTGCTGGGGAGCAGTTCTTC.

This clonotype was found many times. The chain is built from TRBV7-9 and TRBJ2-7; 10 nucleotides agree with TRBD1. The germline gives CDR1 SEHNR, CDR2 FQNEAQ (reference sequence). The CDR3 covers 14 residues. The V gene end was trimmed by 5 bases and the J gene end by 4 bases; junction bases not matched to a gene: 5. The CDR3 loop reads CASSPGDRGYEQYF. CDR3 in DNA: TGTGCCAGCAGCCCAGGGGACAGGGGATACGAGCAGTACTTC.

This clonotype was counted between two and nine times. This sequence joins TRBV28 and TRBJ2-1; 11 nucleotides agree with TRBD2. The CDR3 is 14 amino acids. Germline CDR1 and CDR2: MDHEN and SYDVKM. Trimming at V came to 6 bases and at J to 10 bases, leaving 8 bases not matched to a gene. DNA for the CDR3: TGTGCCAGCAGCGAGGTTACTAGCGGGGGAGAGCAGTTCTTC. Protein product: CASSEVTSGGEQFF.

This clonotype was observed a handful of times. CDR3 region: CASSSSGRAGGTQYF. As DNA, the CDR3 is TGTGCCAGCAGCTCCTCGGGACGAGCGGGAGGGACCCAGTACTTC. The V and J genes are TRBV7-2 and TRBJ2-5; 9 bases are shared with TRBD2. Trimming took 4 bases from V and 7 from J; bases not matched to a gene: 10. The CDR3 has 15 amino acids. Per the germline V gene, CDR1 is SGHTA and CDR2 is FQGNSA.

In its sample, this clonotype was seen many times. The CDR3 spells CASSPTSRGEQYF. CDR3 DNA: TGTGCCAGCAGCCCGACTTCTAGGGGGGAGCAGTACTTC. The gene calls are TRBV7-2 and TRBJ2-7; tentative D call: TRBD1 (6 bases). Trimming pared 5 bases from V and 7 bases from J, leaving 15 bases between. The CDR3 covers 13 residues. Germline CDR1 SGHTA, CDR2 FQGNSA.

This clonotype was detected ten times or more. The CDR3 region has the DNA TGTGCCAGCAGCCAATCCGCCGGGACCCAGTACTTC. This translates into CASSQSAGTQYF. The chain links TRBV3-1 to TRBJ2-5; D not certain. CDR1 and CDR2 (germline): LGHDT, YNNKEL (reference sequence). Trimming shortened V by 2 bases and J by 7 bases, and 8 bases separated the two germline ends. This CDR3 is 12 amino acids long.

The chain is built from TRBV28 and TRBJ2-5; TRBD2 matches 13 bases. The CDR3 consists of 20 residues. V was pared by 1 base and J by 0 bases, with 11 bases of the junction left unmatched. Germline assignment: CDR1 MDHEN and CDR2 SYDVKM. In DNA form, the CDR3 reads TGTGCCAGCAGTTTATTCCCTGGGACTAGCGGGGCCACGTACCAAGAGACCCAGTACTTC. It is translated as CASSLFPGTSGATYQETQYF. Using reference TRBV28 and TRBJ2-5 for the parts outside the CDR3, the full variable domain is DVKVTQSSRYLVKRTGEKVFLECVQDMDHENMFWYRQDPGLGLRLIYFSYDVKMKEKGDIPEGYSVSREKKERFSLILESASTNQTSMYLCASSLFPGTSGATYQETQYFGPGTRLLVL.

There are a few counts of this clonotype. The chain uses TRBV14 and TRBJ2-1, with a weak D call TRBD2 (5 bases). Per the germline V gene, CDR1 is SGHDN and CDR2 is FVKESK. V lost 4 bases and J lost 0, with 10 bases in between. The CDR3 consists of 15 residues. The CDR3 reads CASSRDGGSYNEQFF. The CDR3 region has the DNA TGTGCCAGCAGCCGAGACGGAGGCTCCTACAATGAGCAGTTCTTC.

In its sample, this clonotype was seen a few times. V is TRBV7-6 and J is TRBJ2-7; 9 bases align to TRBD2. V dropped 1 base and J dropped 4; count of bases not matched to a gene: 5. Germline CDR1 and CDR2: SGHVS and FNYEAQ. The CDR3 is 15 residues long. For the CDR3, the DNA is TGTGCCAGCAGCTTAGAATTAGCGGGAGAATACGAGCAGTACTTC. Residues: CASSLELAGEYEQYF.

The V gene is TRBV25-1, the J gene TRBJ2-7; maybe TRBD1 (7 bases). V lost 7 bases and J lost 4, with 20 bases in between. Per germline, CDR1 MGHDK and CDR2 SYGVNS. There are 15 residues in the CDR3. This chain's CDR3 is CASTPGGQGKYEQYF. The CDR3 nucleotides read TGTGCCAGCACCCCAGGGGGGCAGGGGAAGTACGAGCAGTACTTC.

This clonotype was observed at least ten times. The rearrangement links TRBV12-3 or TRBV12-4 to TRBJ2-5; D ambiguous. This CDR3 has 11 amino acids. V lost 4 bases, J lost 5 bases, and 5 bases lay in between. CDR3 bases: TGTGCCAGCAGTTCCGCGGAGACCCAGTACTTC. It encodes CASSSAETQYF.

This chain links TRBV20-1 with TRBJ2-3, with 10 bases fitting TRBD1. Germline V gene sequence: CDR1 DFQATT, CDR2 SNEGSKA (reference sequence). CDR3 length: 16 amino acids. J was trimmed by 2 bases and V by 2 bases; bases with no gene match: 7. This chain's CDR3 is CSARPGQGSNTDTQYF. The CDR3 DNA follows: TGCAGTGCTAGACCGGGACAGGGGTCAAACACAGATACGCAGTATTTT.

There are a few counts of this clonotype. The junction does not match germline at one end; this may be a read error. V gene TRBV7-7 combines with J gene TRBJ2-1, with TRBD1 matching over 10 bases. The CDR3 has 16 amino acids. CDR1 is SSHAT, CDR2 FNYEAQ, per germline (reference sequence). In DNA, the CDR3 is TGTGCTAGCACCCTAGTCCCGGGACAGGGGCCCAATGAGCAGTTCTTC. It codes for CASTLVPGQGPNEQFF.

This clonotype occurred a few times. The gene calls are TRBV4-1 and TRBJ2-2; 9 nucleotides align to TRBD2. The J segment lost 8 bases and the V segment lost 4 bases, leaving 14 bases of the junction unmatched. The germline V gene encodes CDR1 MGHRA and CDR2 YSYEKL. The CDR3 sequence is 17 residues long. This CDR3 is CASSLPRGGGAPGELFF. The DNA for the CDR3 is TGCGCCAGCAGCCTCCCGCGAGGCGGGGGGGCCCCGGGGGAGCTGTTTTTT.

This clonotype was picked up many times. This chain links TRBV15 with TRBJ1-2, with 7 bases fitting TRBD1. Germline trimming cut 0 bases from V and 8 bases from J; bases unmatched to any gene: 6. Germline CDR1 is LNHNV and CDR2 is YYDKDF (reference sequence). The CDR3 is 14 amino acids. The CDR3 sequence is CATSRDTTGMGYTF. The CDR3 DNA is TGTGCCACCAGCAGAGATACGACAGGGATGGGCTACACCTTC. The complete variable domain, with remaining parts taken from reference TRBV15 and TRBJ1-2, reads DAMVIQNPRYQVTQFGKPVTLSCSQTLNHNVMYWYQQKSSQAPKLLFHYYDKDFNNEADTPDNFQSRRPNTSFCFLDIRSPGLGDTAMYLCATSRDTTGMGYTFGSGTRLTVV.

V usage is TRBV27 and J usage is TRBJ2-5, with D perhaps TRBD1 (6 bases). The ends were cut back, 7 bases at V and 2 bases at J, with 17 bases in the middle. Per germline, CDR1 MNHEY and CDR2 SMNVEV (reference sequence). This CDR3 is 15 amino acids long. CDR3 DNA: TGTGCCAGCACTGAAGTCGGACAGTCACAAGAGACCCAGTACTTC. The encoded protein is CASTEVGQSQETQYF.

This clonotype was detected ten times or more. This chain joins TRBV7-8 and TRBJ2-7; D is ambiguous. Germline V lookup: CDR1 SGHVS, CDR2 FQNEAQ. This CDR3 has 16 residues. The V end was cut by 5 bases, the J end by 1 base, with 18 bases between. This CDR3 is CASSTDTIARSYEQYF. The DNA of the CDR3 is TGTGCCAGCAGCACCGACACAATAGCCCGATCCTACGAGCAGTACTTC.

The DNA for the CDR3 is TGTGCCAGCTCGCCGCGGGGACAGACCTACGAGCAGTACTTC. It yields the protein CASSPRGQTYEQYF. The chain employs TRBV7-9 and TRBJ2-7; D may be TRBD1 (7 bases). Between the trimmed V and J ends, which lost 8 bases and 2 bases, there was a span of 16 bases. The CDR3 spans 14 residues. The germline V gene has CDR1 SEHNR and CDR2 FQNEAQ (reference sequence).

This clonotype was observed at least ten times. V and J are TRBV7-8 and TRBJ2-1; the D is unclear. The CDR3 is 12 residues long. Deletions cut 5 bases from V and 8 bases from J, with 10 bases between. Germline loops: CDR1 SGHVS, CDR2 FQNEAQ. CDR3 protein: CASSRGDYEQFF. The CDR3 DNA sequence: TGTGCCAGCAGCCGAGGAGACTATGAGCAGTTCTTC.

In this sample, this clonotype turned up a few times. This chain uses TRBV4-2 with TRBJ2-7; D remains ambiguous. The CDR3 sequence is 14 residues long. Germline CDR1 LGHNA, CDR2 YNFKEQ. V was shortened by 3 bases and J by 7 bases, with 16 bases between the two germline ends. CDR3 sequence reads: CASSQLQSAAEQYF. The CDR3 coding sequence is TGTGCCAGCAGCCAGCTACAGTCTGCAGCGGAGCAGTACTTC.

This clonotype was observed a handful of times. This chain joins TRBV12-3 or TRBV12-4 and TRBJ1-4, with a weak D call TRBD1 (6 bases). The V and J ends lost 6 bases and 4 bases respectively, with 15 bases between them. The CDR3 is 15 amino acids. CDR3 bases: TGTGCCAGCAGCTCAGAGCGGGACAATAATGAAAAACTGTTTTTT. Its protein is CASSSERDNNEKLFF.

This clonotype was observed a handful of times. The rearrangement links TRBV4-1 to TRBJ2-1, with TRBD2 matching 7 bases. The CDR3 loop spans 15 amino acids. Germline CDR1 and CDR2: MGHRA and YSYEKL. The V segment lost 1 base and the J segment 6 bases; nucleotides outside the gene matches: 6. This chain's CDR3 is CASSQGGSLSNEQFF. The DNA for the CDR3 is TGCGCCAGCAGCCAAGGCGGGAGTCTATCCAATGAGCAGTTCTTC.

This clonotype appeared many times. This chain uses TRBV3-1 with TRBJ2-2; possibly TRBD1 or TRBD2 for D (6 bases each). Germline CDR1 reads LGHDT; CDR2 reads YNNKEL (reference sequence). V was clipped by 4 bases and J by 3 bases, with 9 bases between them. This CDR3 has 14 residues. Here the CDR3 reads CASSRGADTGELFF. CDR3 in DNA: TGTGCCAGCAGCCGGGGGGCCGACACCGGGGAGCTGTTTTTT.